These 10 T cell receptor beta chains came from one sample sequenced in a study of control samples from healthy donors and cancer patients. Some clones are missing from TCRdb's copy, which holds only in-frame ones; the method was immunoSEQ multiplex PCR. The table includes fewer than 200,000 clones, roughly 92% detected once. The sample taken for sequencing was blood. Receptor source: a man aged 25 to 40 in good health.

This sequence joins TRBV3-1 (or the pseudogene TRBV3-2) and TRBJ1-2; 7 nucleotides match TRBD1. The CDR3 is 15 amino acids. The germline V gene has CDR1 LGHDT and CDR2 YNNKEL (reference sequence). J gave up 1 base and V 9 bases, and 11 bases lay outside the gene matches. The CDR3 sequence: CASLGRGGFNYGYTF. The CDR3 nucleotides read TGTGCCAGTCTAGGACGAGGGGGCTTTAACTATGGCTACACCTTC.

The chain carries TRBV6-5 and TRBJ1-6, with D unclear. CDR1 and CDR2 from the germline V gene are MNHEY and SVGAGI. There are 15 residues in the CDR3. V shed 0 bases and J shed 7 bases, with 10 bases lying between them. The CDR3 nucleotides read TGTGCCAGCAGTTACTCCAGTATACCCAATTCACCCCTCCACTTT. It codes for CASSYSSIPNSPLHF.

This chain connects TRBV29-1 to TRBJ1-1; no firm D call. Germline V CDR1 and CDR2: SQVTM, ANQGSEA. CDR3 length: 12 amino acids. V lost 5 bases, J lost 0 bases, and 7 bases lay in between. CDR3 in DNA: TGCAGCGTTCACGTTATGAACACTGAAGCTTTCTTT. It codes for CSVHVMNTEAFF.

This chain connects TRBV3-1 (or the pseudogene TRBV3-2) to TRBJ2-1, with TRBD1 matching 10 bases. V lost 1 base to trimming and J lost 7 bases; unmatched junction nucleotides: 4. The CDR3 runs 15 residues. The germline V gene has CDR1 LGHDT and CDR2 YNNKEL (reference sequence). The CDR3 sequence: CASSQGQGARNEQFF. The DNA for the CDR3 is TGTGCCAGCAGCCAAGGACAGGGGGCGAGGAATGAGCAGTTCTTC.

The rearrangement joins TRBV10-1 to TRBJ2-3, with a tentative D call TRBD1 (6 bases). Trimming pared 3 bases from V and 5 bases from J, leaving 18 bases between. CDR3 size: 16 residues. CDR1 and CDR2 from the germline V gene are WNHNN and SYGVQD (reference sequence). The CDR3 DNA follows: TGCGCCAGCAGTGAAGGGGACATGTACGGAGAAGATACGCAGTATTTT. This codes for CASSEGDMYGEDTQYF.

The chain combines TRBV28 with TRBJ1-1; 8 bases map to TRBD1. Trimming took 7 bases from V and 2 from J; bases not matched to a gene: 9. The V gene's germline CDR1 is MDHEN and CDR2 SYDVKM. This CDR3 region has 15 residues. The CDR3 region is CASTPLDRDNTEAFF. The CDR3, as DNA: TGTGCCAGCACCCCCCTGGACAGGGATAACACTGAAGCTTTCTTT.

This chain links TRBV30 with TRBJ1-1; D unclear. Germline V lookup: CDR1 GTSNPN, CDR2 SVGIG (reference sequence). The CDR3 contains 14 residues. The ends were cut back, 2 bases at V and 1 base at J, with 11 bases in the middle. CDR3 in DNA: TGTGCCTGGAGTTATGCAGTGGGGAACACTGAAGCTTTCTTT. Translated, it gives CAWSYAVGNTEAFF.

This clone was seen only a few times. The V and J genes are TRBV5-6 and TRBJ2-2; maybe TRBD1 (5 bases). V lost 5 bases and J 1 base, leaving 6 bases between the germline ends. Germline CDR1 reads SGHDT; CDR2 reads YYEEEE. CDR3 length: 13 residues. The CDR3 is CASRGQNTGELFF. CDR3 DNA sequence: TGTGCCAGCAGAGGACAGAACACCGGGGAGCTGTTTTTT.

This clone has more than one count but fewer than ten. This chain connects TRBV12-3 or TRBV12-4 to TRBJ1-2; D is unclear. Trimming shortened V by 1 base and J by 7 bases, and 4 bases separated the two germline ends. The CDR3 has 11 residues. The CDR3 nucleotides are TGTGCCAGCAGTTTAGGATTTGGCTACACCTTC. It codes for CASSLGFGYTF.

The chain couples TRBV5-1 to TRBJ2-2; D may be TRBD1 (6 bases). Germline CDR1 and CDR2: SGHRS and YFSETQ. Trimming removed 6 bases from V and 3 bases from J, with 15 bases in between. The CDR3 has 15 amino acids. CDR3 in DNA: TGCGCCAGCAACAAACGTCCAGGGGACACCGGGGAGCTGTTTTTT. It encodes CASNKRPGDTGELFF.